Listed below are T cell receptor beta chains from one sample, sequenced in a study of T cell responses to AZD1222 COVID-19 vaccine. Clones were read by immunoSEQ multiplex PCR, and TCRdb kept only the in-frame ones, dropping some. This sample yields 130,000 to 150,000 clones, of which approximately 89% are seen a single time; roughly 1.5% belongs to the top ten. Sequencing was performed on peripheral blood, taken 28 days after the second AZD1222 dose. These receptors were collected from an adult who received the AZD1222 COVID-19 vaccine. CDR3s include the opening cysteine and the closing phenylalanine or tryptophan. D genes are given only for firm matches. The size of a clone is reported for some rows only, either as once, few or many, or as a class for expanded clones.

TRBJ1-1 | TRBV20-1 | - | - | TGCAGTGCTAGGGGTACGGGTGGGACTTTCTTT | CSARGTGGTFF
TRBJ1-4 | TRBV28 | - | - | TGTGCCAGCCGGAGGCCCCCAAACTCTTATCTGAATGAAAAACTGTTTTTT | CASRRPPNSYLNEKLFF
TRBJ1-2 | TRBV28 | TRBD1 | - | TGTGCCAGCGGGTGGGACAGTCTGGGATATGGCTACACCTTC | CASGWDSLGYGYTF
TRBJ1-2 | TRBV2 | - | - | TGTGCCAGCAACCCAGCAACGACACGAATTAACTATGGCTACACCTTC | CASNPATTRINYGYTF
TRBJ2-7 | TRBV2 | - | - | TGTGCCAGCAGTGAGGATGCCTACGAGCAGTACTTC | CASSEDAYEQYF
TRBJ2-7 | TRBV11-1 | - | - | TGTGCCAGCAGCCCCCCGATGGCGTTGGGTGCCGAGCAGTACTTC | CASSPPMALGAEQYF
TRBJ2-1 | TRBV2 | TRBD1 | - | TGTGCCAGCCAACAGGGGGTGGGGCAGTTCTTC | CASQQGVGQFF
TRBJ2-5 | TRBV29-1 | - | - | TGCAGCGTTAAAGCAGGGGTGGGGACCCAGTACTTC | CSVKAGVGTQYF
TRBJ2-7 | TRBV11-2 | TRBD1 | - | TGTGCCAGCAGCCGAAATCGGGACAGGACCTACGAGCAGTACTTC | CASSRNRDRTYEQYF
TRBJ2-1 | TRBV28 | - | - | TGTGCCAGCAGTTTACCTGGGACACCCTATGAGCAGTTCTTC | CASSLPGTPYEQFF
TRBJ2-7 | TRBV29-1 | - | - | TGCAGCGTTGGAAACAGGGTCGAGAACTACGAGCAGTACTTC | CSVGNRVENYEQYF
TRBJ1-2 | TRBV6-5 | TRBD1 | once | TGTGCCAGCAGTTCGACAGGGGTGAACTTCTATGGCTACACCTTC | CASSSTGVNFYGYTF